The clone carrying this TCR beta chain was seen ten or more times. This specimen belongs to a study of T cell repertoires in cytomegalovirus infection. About the research overall: It was the public TCR beta signatures that indicated both CMV infection and matching HLA type.

TCRdb redid the calling of the reads with MiXCR, one entry per CDR3 protein. The data hold a few hundred thousand distinct CDR3 sequences, with 15% to 20% observed a single time. J was trimmed by 4 bases and V by 5 bases; bases with no gene match: 9. The germline gives CDR1 SGHRS, CDR2 YFSETQ. The CDR3 runs 15 residues. The sequencing input was CD8+ T cells from PBMCs. The rearrangement joins TRBV5-1 to TRBJ1-1, with 9 bases aligning to TRBD1. This TCR was recovered from a human donor in good health (CMV status not recorded). Some clones in this sample may be carry-over from other donors' samples. CDR3 coding DNA: TGCGCCAGCAGTTACAGGGGGCTTATGGGCACTGAAGCTTTCTTT. It codes for CASSYRGLMGTEAFF.